The 31 T cell receptor beta chains below come from one sample, sequenced in a study of T cell repertoires in cytomegalovirus infection. Antigens of these TCRs are unknown. In TCRdb, the reads were re-called with MiXCR into one record per CDR3 protein. Of approximately 990,000 distinct CDR3 sequences detected, about a third appear once; the ten largest clones hold about 14%. The material sequenced was cultured CD8+ T cells from PBMCs, taken from culture after CMV antigen stimulation. The receptors derive from a human donor in good health (CMV status not recorded). Some clones in this sample may be carry-over from other donors' samples.

The rearrangement uses TRBV12-3 or TRBV12-4 and TRBJ2-7; 8 bases are shared with TRBD1. Trimming cost V 6 bases and J 7 bases; bases outside gene matches: 8. The CDR3 sequence is 13 residues long. The CDR3 spells CASSLTGAGEQYF. In DNA, the CDR3 is TGTGCCAGCAGCCTGACAGGGGCTGGGGAGCAGTACTTC.

Comments on this clonotype: Relative to the germline gene, one junction end is altered; a read error may explain this. The chain couples TRBV11-2 to TRBJ1-6; D not certain. CDR1 SGHAT and CDR2 FQNNGV come from the germline V gene. The CDR3 sequence is 15 residues long. The CDR3 DNA sequence: TGCGCCAGCCGACGGACTGGGAATCGATATTCACCCCTCCACTTT. Amino acids: CASRRTGNRYSPLHF.

This clonotype was counted ten times or more. This chain uses TRBV6-1 with TRBJ2-3; D is possibly TRBD1 (7 bases). Germline V gives CDR1 MNHNS, CDR2 SASEGT. The CDR3 is 15 amino acids. The germline V and J ends were trimmed by 6 bases and 6 bases, with 19 bases remaining between them. The CDR3: CASRDSRGDRDTQYF. The CDR3 nucleotides are TGTGCCAGCAGGGACTCCAGGGGGGATCGGGATACGCAGTATTTT.

This rearrangement joins TRBV5-6 to TRBJ2-1; 7 nucleotides align to TRBD1. In germline, CDR1 is SGHDT, CDR2 YYEEEE. The CDR3 contains 14 residues. Trimming at V came to 3 bases and at J to 7 bases, leaving 7 bases not matched to a gene. DNA for the CDR3: TGTGCCAGCAGCTCCATCGGGACAGAGAATGAGCAGTTCTTC. Its protein product is CASSSIGTENEQFF.

V usage is TRBV15 and J usage is TRBJ1-1; TRBD1 might be the D (5 bases). The CDR3 contains 17 residues. Germline-derived CDR1 and CDR2 are LNHNV and YYDKDF (reference sequence). Trimming shortened V by 0 bases and J by 1 base, and 15 bases separated the two germline ends. CDR3 coding DNA: TGTGCCACCAGCAGAGAGAGGGCGCGGGGGAAGAACACTGAAGCTTTCTTT. It codes for CATSRERARGKNTEAFF. Full variable domain (rest looked up from reference TRBV15 and TRBJ1-1): DAMVIQNPRYQVTQFGKPVTLSCSQTLNHNVMYWYQQKSSQAPKLLFHYYDKDFNNEADTPDNFQSRRPNTSFCFLDIRSPGLGDTAMYLCATSRERARGKNTEAFFGQGTRLTVV.

The chain couples TRBV12-3 or TRBV12-4 to TRBJ2-7; either TRBD1 or TRBD2 may supply D (5 bases each). V was shortened by 10 bases and J by 6 bases, with 16 bases between the two germline ends. The CDR3 is 12 residues long. In DNA form, the CDR3 reads TGTGCCACAGTTGGGGGAGATGGCGAGCAGTACTTC. Amino acids: CATVGGDGEQYF.

This clonotype has only a few counts. V gene TRBV11-2 combines with J gene TRBJ2-7, with D hard to call. V lost 0 bases, J lost 3 bases, and 12 bases lay in between. Germline V gene data show CDR1 as SGHAT and CDR2 as FQNNGV. The CDR3 runs to 15 residues. Here the CDR3 reads CASSLDGATLYEQYF. As DNA, the CDR3 is TGTGCCAGCAGCTTAGATGGTGCGACGCTCTACGAGCAGTACTTC.

This clonotype was detected ten times or more. The chain employs TRBV7-8 and TRBJ1-6; 7 bases match TRBD1. The CDR3 totals 17 residues. Germline values: CDR1 SGHVS, CDR2 FQNEAQ. With V trimmed by 5 bases and J by 4 bases, 11 bases remained unmatched. CDR3 DNA: TGTGCCAGCAGCCGTGCCGGAGGGGGCATTTATAATTCACCCCTCCACTTT. It specifies CASSRAGGGIYNSPLHF.

J is TRBJ1-6 and V is TRBV5-1; D gene uncertain. This CDR3 has 15 residues. In germline, CDR1 is SGHRS, CDR2 YFSETQ. Trimming took 0 bases from V and 10 from J, leaving 14 bases between them. The CDR3 coding sequence is TGCGCCAGCAGCTTGGCAGGCAGAAGCCTATCACCCCTCCACTTT. It codes for CASSLAGRSLSPLHF. The variable domain in full, with the rest retrieved from reference TRBV5-1 and TRBJ1-6, is KAGVTQTPRYLIKTRGQQVTLSCSPISGHRSVSWYQQTPGQGLQFLFEYFSETQRNKGNFPGRFSGRQFSNSRSEMNVSTLELGDSALYLCASSLAGRSLSPLHFGNGTRLTVT.

This clonotype has only one observation. This chain links TRBV27 with TRBJ1-4; 7 bases map to TRBD1. This CDR3 is built from 16 residues. From germline, CDR1 is MNHEY and CDR2 SMNVEV (reference sequence). V was clipped by 0 bases and J by 4 bases; unmatched bases: 5. The CDR3 DNA is TGTGCCAGCAGTTTATCCTCGGGACAGTTTAATGAAAAACTGTTTTTT. It translates to CASSLSSGQFNEKLFF.

This clonotype was seen only a few times. This sequence joins TRBV20-1 and TRBJ1-1, with 7 bases matching TRBD1. The V gene's germline CDR1 is DFQATT and CDR2 SNEGSKA (reference sequence). The V gene end was trimmed by 6 bases and the J gene end by 4 bases; junction bases not matched to a gene: 14. CDR3 length equals 15 residues. CDR3 in amino acids: CSAIYLGGAGTEAFF. For the CDR3, the DNA is TGCAGTGCGATATACCTAGGGGGCGCGGGCACTGAAGCTTTCTTT.

J is TRBJ1-1 and V is TRBV4-1, with a weak D call TRBD1 (5 bases). Trimming pared 4 bases from V and 0 bases from J, leaving 12 bases between. The CDR3 is 15 residues long. Germline lookup yields CDR1 MGHRA and CDR2 YSYEKL. Here the CDR3 reads CASSRDWPLNTEAFF. The CDR3 DNA follows: TGCGCCAGCAGCCGGGACTGGCCCTTGAACACTGAAGCTTTCTTT.

The chain is built from TRBV6-1 and TRBJ2-1; D is ambiguous. This CDR3 has 13 amino acids. Trimming took off 2 bases at V and 3 bases at J, with 5 bases between the two ends. Germline values: CDR1 MNHNS, CDR2 SASEGT. The CDR3 here is CASSEIDYNEQFF. The CDR3 DNA is TGTGCCAGCAGTGAAATCGACTACAATGAGCAGTTCTTC.

Remarks on this clonotype: A read error is possible here, since a much larger clone lies one base away. The chain is built from TRBV7-2 and TRBJ2-3, with 7 bases that match TRBD2. Germline V gene sequence: CDR1 SGHTA, CDR2 FQGNSA. The CDR3 has 17 amino acids. CDR3: CASNLGFSGGSSDTQYF. The CDR3 DNA sequence: TGTGCCAGCAACTTAGGTTTTTCGGGGGGTAGCTCAGATACGCAGTATTTT.

Only a few counts were recorded for this clonotype. The chain is built from TRBV12-3 or TRBV12-4 and TRBJ2-6; TRBD2 might be the D (5 bases). V was clipped by 2 bases and J by 1 base, with 18 bases between them. This CDR3 spans 19 amino acids. The DNA of the CDR3 is TGTGCCAGCAGTTTACCCCCCGGGGTCTCAAATTCTGGGGCCAACGTCCTGACTTTC. It translates to CASSLPPGVSNSGANVLTF.

This clonotype showed up many times. The rearrangement uses TRBV7-8 and TRBJ2-1; TRBD2 matches at 7 bases. Germline V gene sequence: CDR1 SGHVS, CDR2 FQNEAQ. The CDR3 runs 12 residues. Trimming removed 8 bases from V and 7 bases from J; junction bases left unmatched: 5. CDR3 residues: CASGRTRNEQFF. The CDR3 region has the DNA TGTGCCAGCGGCCGGACTAGGAATGAGCAGTTCTTC.

This rearrangement joins TRBV6-2 or TRBV6-3 to TRBJ2-2; the D is unclear. The CDR3 covers 14 residues. The V gene's germline CDR1 is MNHEY and CDR2 SVGEGT. The V end was cut by 5 bases, the J end by 1 base, with 8 bases between. CDR3 protein: CASSRGRNTGELFF. Here the CDR3 DNA reads TGTGCCAGCAGTCGAGGACGGAACACCGGGGAGCTGTTTTTT.

The chain employs TRBV6-2 or TRBV6-3 and TRBJ2-5, with no clear D. The V end was cut by 2 bases, the J end by 1 base, with 8 bases between. The V gene's germline CDR1 is MNHEY and CDR2 SVGEGT. CDR3 length: 14 amino acids. The DNA of the CDR3 is TGTGCCAGCAGTTACGTCCGGAGCCAAGAGACCCAGTACTTC. This translates into CASSYVRSQETQYF.

Ten or more counts support this clonotype. The J gene is TRBJ1-1, the V gene TRBV7-8; D gene uncertain. V was pared by 5 bases and J by 6 bases, with 22 bases between. This CDR3 region has 16 residues. The germline V gene encodes CDR1 SGHVS and CDR2 FQNEAQ. CDR3 bases: TGTGCCAGCAGCCCACATGGGAGGGCCGGAGGCCCTGAAGCTTTCTTT. Amino acids: CASSPHGRAGGPEAFF.

This clonotype came up many times. V is TRBV6-1 and J is TRBJ1-1; no clear D gene. The CDR3 loop spans 15 amino acids. Germline V gene lookup returns CDR1 MNHNS and CDR2 SASEGT. Trimming pared 4 bases from V and 3 bases from J, leaving 15 bases between. The CDR3 nucleotides read TGTGCCAGCAGTGCGGATCAAATTCCGGACACTGAAGCTTTCTTT. This codes for CASSADQIPDTEAFF.

This clonotype has only a few counts. The J gene is TRBJ2-1, the V gene TRBV29-1, with D perhaps matching TRBD1 (6 bases). The germline gives CDR1 SQVTM, CDR2 ANQGSEA. This CDR3 region has 16 residues. V was pared by 7 bases and J by 3 bases, with 22 bases between. This chain's CDR3 is CSATPGGRGSYNEQFF. The DNA of the CDR3 is TGCAGCGCCACACCCGGCGGCAGGGGAAGCTACAATGAGCAGTTCTTC.

This clonotype has more than one count but fewer than ten. The CDR3 reads CATSWAPSYEQYF. CDR3 bases: TGTGCCACCTCCTGGGCCCCTTCCTACGAGCAGTACTTC. The V gene is TRBV19, the J gene TRBJ2-7; D unclear. Germline lookup yields CDR1 LNHDA and CDR2 SQIVND (reference sequence). This CDR3 has 13 amino acids. Trimming pared 10 bases from V and 1 base from J, leaving 14 bases between. Together with reference TRBV19 and TRBJ2-7, the CDR3 gives the full variable domain: DGGITQSPKYLFRKEGQNVTLSCEQNLNHDAMYWYRQDPGQGLRLIYYSQIVNDFQKGDIAEGYSVSREKKESFPLTVTSAQKNPTAFYLCATSWAPSYEQYFGPGTRLTVT.

This clonotype was seen more than once but under ten times. V is TRBV2 and J is TRBJ1-1; the D is unclear. CDR3 length: 18 residues. Deletions cut 10 bases from V and 1 base from J, with 28 bases between. Germline V CDR1 and CDR2: SNHLY, FYNNEI. The CDR3 DNA sequence: TGTGCCACTCAAGATGAAATGAAGGTTACAAGGAGGAACACTGAAGCTTTCTTT. It translates to CATQDEMKVTRRNTEAFF.

This clonotype was counted only a few times. V usage is TRBV7-2 and J usage is TRBJ1-1; D is unresolved. The length of the CDR3 is 12 residues. V was trimmed by 8 bases and J by 7 bases, leaving 14 bases between them. Germline assignment: CDR1 SGHTA and CDR2 FQGNSA. CDR3 sequence: CASGDPYLEAFF. CDR3 sequence (DNA): TGTGCCAGCGGTGACCCCTACCTTGAAGCTTTCTTT.

This clonotype was counted a few times. The rearrangement uses TRBV4-3 and TRBJ1-1; D ambiguous. CDR1 is LGHNA and CDR2 is YSLEER in the germline V gene. This CDR3 has 16 amino acids. V was pared by 4 bases and J by 0 bases, with 15 bases between. The CDR3 here is CASSLSDNSMNTEAFF. The CDR3 DNA sequence: TGCGCCAGCAGCCTGAGCGACAACTCCATGAACACTGAAGCTTTCTTT.

The V call is TRBV28, the J call TRBJ2-1; perhaps TRBD2 as D (5 bases). From germline, CDR1 is MDHEN and CDR2 SYDVKM. V shed 2 bases and J shed 9 bases, with 11 bases lying between them. This CDR3 contains 13 residues. CDR3 loop: CASSLKGLSEQFF. In DNA form, the CDR3 reads TGTGCCAGCAGTTTAAAAGGACTCTCTGAGCAGTTCTTC.

The chain joins TRBV19 to TRBJ1-2; a weak D match, TRBD1 (6 bases). The germline V gene has CDR1 LNHDA and CDR2 SQIVND (reference sequence). The CDR3 loop spans 14 amino acids. V was pared by 6 bases and J by 6 bases, with 17 bases between. The CDR3 region has the DNA TGTGCCAGTAGCCCAAATGCGGGGGCAGATGGCTACACCTTC. Residues: CASSPNAGADGYTF. Using reference TRBV19 and TRBJ1-2 for the parts outside the CDR3, the full variable domain is DGGITQSPKYLFRKEGQNVTLSCEQNLNHDAMYWYRQDPGQGLRLIYYSQIVNDFQKGDIAEGYSVSREKKESFPLTVTSAQKNPTAFYLCASSPNAGADGYTFGSGTRLTVV.

This clonotype has more than one count but fewer than ten. The J gene is TRBJ1-6, the V gene TRBV7-8; D not resolved. CDR1 SGHVS and CDR2 FQNEAQ come from the germline V gene. Trimming removed 5 bases from V and 7 bases from J, with 15 bases in between. The CDR3 spans 15 residues. The CDR3 here is CASSAQPRENSPLHF. CDR3 coding DNA: TGTGCCAGCAGCGCACAACCACGGGAGAATTCACCCCTCCACTTT.

This clonotype was seen a single time. This sequence may be a read error, since a much larger clone differs from it by one base. The rearrangement links TRBV7-8 to TRBJ2-1; possible D gene TRBD2, 5 bases. The V end was cut by 5 bases, the J end by 7 bases, with 24 bases between. The CDR3 extends over 17 amino acids. Germline V lookup: CDR1 SGHVS, CDR2 FQNEAQ. CDR3 region: CASSPVRTSLFGNEQFF. CDR3 in DNA: TGTGCCAGCAGCCCGGTAAGGACTTCCCTGTTTGGGAATGAGCAGTTCTTC.

Remarks on this clonotype: At one of its ends the junction is not consistent with the germline gene, which may arise from a read error. The chain joins TRBV7-2 to TRBJ1-3; no clear D. Germline assignment: CDR1 SGHTA and CDR2 FQGNSA. The CDR3 runs to 17 residues. CDR3 DNA sequence: TGTGCCAACAGCTCGGATCCTCTTTTGCTCTTTGGAAACACCATATATTTT. It yields the protein CANSSDPLLLFGNTIYF. The variable domain in full, with the rest retrieved from reference TRBV7-2 and TRBJ1-3, is GAGVSQSPSNKVTEKGKDVELRCDPISGHTALYWYRQSLGQGLEFLIYFQGNSAPDKSGLPSDRFSAERTGGSVSTLTIQRTQQEDSAVYLCANSSDPLLLFGNTIYFGEGSWLTVV.

This clonotype was counted between two and nine times. The chain employs TRBV5-1 and TRBJ2-1; 9 bases map to TRBD2. This CDR3 comprises 15 residues. CDR1 SGHRS and CDR2 YFSETQ come from the germline V gene. Trimming at V came to 1 base and at J to 6 bases, leaving 5 bases not matched to a gene. The CDR3 DNA reads TGCGCCAGCAGCTTGTCCGGGACTAGCTTCAATGAGCAGTTCTTC. Translated, it gives CASSLSGTSFNEQFF.